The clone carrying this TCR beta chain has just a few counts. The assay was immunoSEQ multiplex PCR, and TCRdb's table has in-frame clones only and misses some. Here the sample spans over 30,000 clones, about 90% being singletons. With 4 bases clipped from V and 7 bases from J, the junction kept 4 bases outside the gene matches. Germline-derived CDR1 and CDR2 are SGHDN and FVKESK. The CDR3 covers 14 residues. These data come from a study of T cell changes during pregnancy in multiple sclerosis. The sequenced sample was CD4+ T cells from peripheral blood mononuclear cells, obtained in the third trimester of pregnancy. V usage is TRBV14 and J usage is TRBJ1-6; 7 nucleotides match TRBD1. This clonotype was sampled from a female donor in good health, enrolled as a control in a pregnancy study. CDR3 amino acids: CASSPGTANSPLHF. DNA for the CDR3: TGTGCCAGCAGCCCCGGGACAGCGAATTCACCCCTCCACTTT.